A selection of T cell receptor beta chains follows, all from one sample in a study of regulatory T cells. Data came from immunoSEQ multiplex PCR; TCRdb stores just in-frame clones and leaves some out. The table has tens of thousands of clones, approximately 93% seen once. The sequencing input was conventional CD4+ T cells sorted from blood. These receptors all come from a child aged 2 to 15 with CD3G deficiency. Both conserved end residues are part of each CDR3. A D gene is named only where the DNA matches it firmly. For some rows the clone size is stated as once, few or many, or as a class when expanded; others skip it.

>TRBJ1-1|-|-|TRBV6-1
TGTGCCAGCCGATCAAGGGGATGGGGGAACACTGAAGCTTTCTTT
CASRSRGWGNTEAFF
>TRBJ2-3|-|TRBD2|TRBV7-2
TGTGCCAGCAGCCCTTCGGGGGGGTCGTCCCCCAGGGATACGCAGTATTTT
CASSPSGGSSPRDTQYF
>TRBJ2-1|-|-|TRBV5-1
TGCGCCAGCAGCTTGGGAGGGTCCCGCTCCTACAATGAGCAGTTCTTC
CASSLGGSRSYNEQFF
>TRBJ1-2|once|-|TRBV29-1
TGCAGCGCCGGGTTCGTGGGGGCCCAGGGATGTAACTATGGCTACACCTTC
CSAGFVGAQGCNYGYTF
>TRBJ1-1|-|-|TRBV10-3
TGTGCCATCAGTGAGACCACCTACACTGAAGCTTTCTTT
CAISETTYTEAFF
>TRBJ2-5|-|-|TRBV7-9
TGTGCCAGCAGCGCACGAGAGACCCAGTACTTC
CASSARETQYF
>TRBJ2-7|-|-|TRBV7-2
TGTGCCAGCAGCTTAATCGGGTACTACGAGCAGTACTTC
CASSLIGYYEQYF
>TRBJ2-3|-|-|TRBV5-1
TGCGCCAGCAGCTTCGGCAGGGGCATAGATACGCAGTATTTT
CASSFGRGIDTQYF
>TRBJ1-1|-|TRBD1|TRBV5-1
TGCGCCAGCAGCGCTGACAGGGACACTGAAGCTTTCTTT
CASSADRDTEAFF
>TRBJ1-1|-|-|TRBV6-1
TGTGCCAGCAGCCACCGAACCGACACTGAAGCTTTCTTT
CASSHRTDTEAFF
>TRBJ1-2|-|-|TRBV6-1
TGTGCCAGCAGTGAACGTTACACTAACTATGGCTACACCTTC
CASSERYTNYGYTF
>TRBJ2-7|-|-|TRBV28
TGTGCCAGCAGTGGCATCACCCAGAGGAAGGGCGAGCAGTACTTC
CASSGITQRKGEQYF
>TRBJ1-2|-|-|TRBV6-6
TGTGCCAGCCGCGGGGGGCCCGAAGGCTACACCTTC
CASRGGPEGYTF
>TRBJ2-5|-|-|TRBV28
TGTGCCAGCAGTCTCCGGGACTTCCAAGAGACCCAGTACTTC
CASSLRDFQETQYF
>TRBJ2-7|-|-|TRBV28
TGTGCCAGCAGTCCAACGGGTCGCCGCGGGACAGCCTCCTACGAGCAGTACTTC
CASSPTGRRGTASYEQYF
>TRBJ2-7|-|-|TRBV5-1
TGCGCCAGCAGCCCACAACGTTTTGATCTAGCGGAGCAGTACTTC
CASSPQRFDLAEQYF
>TRBJ2-3|-|TRBD2|TRBV5-1
TGCGCCAGCAGCTTGGCCACTAGCGGGAGCACAGATACGCAGTATTTT
CASSLATSGSTDTQYF
>TRBJ2-3|-|-|TRBV5-1
TGCGCCAGCAGCTCTGGCAACCCAAGCACAGATACGCAGTATTTT
CASSSGNPSTDTQYF
>TRBJ1-1|once|-|TRBV19
TGTGCCAGTAGTATAGCCCCGGACAGTGAAGCTTTCTTT
CASSIAPDSEAFF
>TRBJ2-7|-|TRBD1|TRBV5-1
TGCGCCAGCAGCTTGACCGGGACAGGGAACGAGCAGTACTTC
CASSLTGTGNEQYF
>TRBJ1-2|-|TRBD1|TRBV28
TGTGCCAGCAGCTTCACAGGGGCCTCTAACTATGGCTACACCTTC
CASSFTGASNYGYTF
>TRBJ2-4|-|TRBD2|TRBV28
TGTGCCAGCAGTGGGGGGGGATACATTCAGTACTTC
CASSGGGYIQYF
>TRBJ2-3|-|TRBD2|TRBV5-1
TGCGCCAGCAGCCCGCGGGAGTACGGCACAGATACGCAGTATTTT
CASSPREYGTDTQYF
>TRBJ2-1|-|TRBD2|TRBV11-3
TGTGCCAGCAGCCTAACTAGCGGGAGGGCCGGATCCTACAATGAGCAGTTCTTC
CASSLTSGRAGSYNEQFF
>TRBJ2-1|-|-|TRBV28
TGTGCCAGCAGTTTAAGGGGCCTTGTGTACGGTAATGAGCAGTTCTTC
CASSLRGLVYGNEQFF
>TRBJ2-3|-|-|TRBV27
TGTGCCAGCAGCAAGTATAGCACCTTTACGCAGTATTTT
CASSKYSTFTQYF
>TRBJ1-1|-|-|TRBV5-1
TGCGCCAGCAGCTTGGAGCCGAACACTGAAGCTTTCTTT
CASSLEPNTEAFF
>TRBJ2-5|-|-|TRBV4-1
TGCGCCAGCAGCCAAGATCCGGGAACTTACCAGTACTTC
CASSQDPGTYQYF
>TRBJ2-3|-|TRBD2|TRBV5-1
TGCGCCAGCAGCTTAGTTAGCGGGGGCACAGATACGCAGTATTTT
CASSLVSGGTDTQYF
>TRBJ2-5|-|-|TRBV19
TGTGCCAGTAGTCAGCGATACGGGTTCAGAGAGACCCAGTACTTC
CASSQRYGFRETQYF
>TRBJ1-4|-|TRBD1|TRBV6-6
TGTGCCAGCAGTTACAGGAGGGACAGGGGAAGTGATCGACTGTTTTTT
CASSYRRDRGSDRLFF
>TRBJ1-5|few|-|TRBV19
TGTGCCAGTAGTGGCTCAGGGGCGGTCGGTAATCAGCCCCAGCATTTT
CASSGSGAVGNQPQHF
>TRBJ2-1|-|TRBD2|TRBV10-3
TGTGCCATCAGCCGGACTAGCGGGAACAATGAGCAGTTCTTC
CAISRTSGNNEQFF
>TRBJ2-1|once|TRBD2|TRBV11-3
TGTGCCAGCAGCTTAGATAGCGGGAGGTTCGAGCAGTTCTTC
CASSLDSGRFEQFF
>TRBJ2-7|-|-|TRBV7-2
TGTGCCAGCAGCCTCCGCAGCGGGCTCTCCTACGAGCAGTACTTC
CASSLRSGLSYEQYF
>TRBJ2-1|-|TRBD2|TRBV6-1
TGTGCCAGCAGTCTCCGGCTAGCGGGTGAGCAGTTCTTC
CASSLRLAGEQFF
>TRBJ2-7|-|-|TRBV28
TGTGCCAGCAGTTCCTCCGGGGTGGGGAGCTACGAGCAGTACTTC
CASSSSGVGSYEQYF
>TRBJ1-2|-|-|TRBV10-3
TGTGCCATCAGTGGAGATACGCTAGGCGGCTACACCTTC
CAISGDTLGGYTF
>TRBJ1-2|-|TRBD1|TRBV19
TGTGCCAGTAGTAGGACAGGGGGCGGAGGCTACACCTTC
CASSRTGGGGYTF
>TRBJ2-7|-|-|TRBV7-9
TGTGCCAGCAGCTTAGGTCAGTTAATTAGCTCCTACGAGCAGTACTTC
CASSLGQLISSYEQYF
>TRBJ2-1|once|-|TRBV10-3
TGTGCCATTGCCCCTCGCCTAGGACCCAATGAGCAGTTCTTC
CAIAPRLGPNEQFF
>TRBJ1-2|-|TRBD1|TRBV19
TGTGCCAGTAGTAGGTTTACAGGGGGCCGCTATGGCTACACCTTC
CASSRFTGGRYGYTF
>TRBJ1-1|-|TRBD1|TRBV19
TGTGCCACAACCCGACAGGGTTCCCCTGAAGCTTTCTTT
CATTRQGSPEAFF
>TRBJ2-1|-|-|TRBV28
TGTGCCAGCAGTTTGGGCAGGGAGGTTGAGCAGTTCTTC
CASSLGREVEQFF
>TRBJ1-2|-|TRBD1|TRBV6-1
TGTGCCAGCAGTGCCCGGGACAGGGTCGGCTACACCTTC
CASSARDRVGYTF
>TRBJ1-4|-|TRBD1|TRBV7-9
TGTGCCAGCAGCTTCGGACAGGGGACTAATGAAAAACTGTTTTTT
CASSFGQGTNEKLFF